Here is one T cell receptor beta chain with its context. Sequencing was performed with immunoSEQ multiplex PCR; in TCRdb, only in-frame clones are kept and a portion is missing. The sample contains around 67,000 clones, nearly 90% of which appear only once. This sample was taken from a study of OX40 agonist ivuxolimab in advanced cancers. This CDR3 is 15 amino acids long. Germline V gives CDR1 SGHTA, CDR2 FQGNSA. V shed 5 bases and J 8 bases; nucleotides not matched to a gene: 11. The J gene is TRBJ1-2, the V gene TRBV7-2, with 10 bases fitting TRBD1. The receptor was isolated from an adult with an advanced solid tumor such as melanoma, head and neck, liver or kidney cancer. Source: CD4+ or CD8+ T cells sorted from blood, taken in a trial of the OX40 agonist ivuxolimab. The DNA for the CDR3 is TGTGCCAGCAGCCCCCTAGGGACAGGGGCCGGGGGCTACACCTTC. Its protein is CASSPLGTGAGGYTF.